A single TCR beta chain is shown here with its context. These data come from a study of blood T cell repertoires in COVID-19. Across the study: The samples span acute and convalescent COVID-19 from the United States, Italy and Spain.

Self-reported history from a screening survey and questionnaire set each donor's cohort. Authors' data handling: Amplification of reference gene primers was used by the study to estimate nucleated cell counts. TCRdb's copy holds only in-frame clones and misses some; the assay was immunoSEQ multiplex PCR. V and J calls and clone size are given by that table; D and trimming were obtained from the DNA. The sample lists roughly 250,000 clones; around 85% were seen once. This CDR3 comprises 13 residues. CDR1 and CDR2 (germline): SGHNT, YENEEA. Trimming cost V 4 bases and J 0 bases, with 6 bases left between them.

The receptor was isolated from a woman aged 35 to 49 with acute COVID-19. The specimen sequenced was PBMCs or T cells enriched from blood (not recorded which). The V gene is TRBV11-3, the J gene TRBJ2-5; unclear D gene. The chain's CDR3 is CASSSEDQETQYF. CDR3 DNA: TGTGCCAGCAGCTCCGAGGACCAAGAGACCCAGTACTTC.